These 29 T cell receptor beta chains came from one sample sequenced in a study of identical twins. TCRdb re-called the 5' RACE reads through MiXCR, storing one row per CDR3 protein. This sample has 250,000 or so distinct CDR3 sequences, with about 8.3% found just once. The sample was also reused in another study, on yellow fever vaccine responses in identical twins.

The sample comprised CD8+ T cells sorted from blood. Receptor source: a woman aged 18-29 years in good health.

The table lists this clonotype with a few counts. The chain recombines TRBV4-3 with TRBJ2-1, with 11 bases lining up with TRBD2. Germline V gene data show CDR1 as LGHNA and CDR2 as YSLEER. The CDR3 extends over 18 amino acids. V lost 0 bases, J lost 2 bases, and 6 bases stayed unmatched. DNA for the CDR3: TGCGCCAGCAGCCAAGATGGGACTAGCGGAGGGCCCTACAATGAGCAGTTCTTC. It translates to CASSQDGTSGGPYNEQFF.

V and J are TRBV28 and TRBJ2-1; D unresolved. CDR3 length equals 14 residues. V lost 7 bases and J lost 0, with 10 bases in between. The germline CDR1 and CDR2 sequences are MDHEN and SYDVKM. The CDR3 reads CASMAVDSYNEQFF. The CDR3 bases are TGTGCCAGCATGGCAGTTGACTCCTACAATGAGCAGTTCTTC.

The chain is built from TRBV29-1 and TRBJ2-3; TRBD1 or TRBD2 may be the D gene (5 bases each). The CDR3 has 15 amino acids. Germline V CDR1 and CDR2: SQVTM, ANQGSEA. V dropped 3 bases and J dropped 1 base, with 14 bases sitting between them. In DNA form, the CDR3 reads TGCAGCGTTGAGGGGACCGCTCCCCGCACAGATACGCAGTATTTT. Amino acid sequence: CSVEGTAPRTDTQYF.

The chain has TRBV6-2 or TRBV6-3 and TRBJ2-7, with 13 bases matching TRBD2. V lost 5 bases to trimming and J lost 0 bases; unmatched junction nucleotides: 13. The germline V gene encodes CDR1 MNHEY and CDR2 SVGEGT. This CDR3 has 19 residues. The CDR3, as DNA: TGTGCCAGCAGTCCACCGTGGGGACTAGCGGGATTGAACTCCTACGAGCAGTACTTC. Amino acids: CASSPPWGLAGLNSYEQYF.

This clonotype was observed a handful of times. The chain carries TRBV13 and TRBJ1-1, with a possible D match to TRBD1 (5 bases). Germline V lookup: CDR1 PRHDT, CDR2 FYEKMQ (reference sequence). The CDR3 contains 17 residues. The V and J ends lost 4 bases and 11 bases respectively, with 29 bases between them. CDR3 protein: CASSSRDGGRHPLVAFF. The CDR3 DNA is TGTGCCAGCAGCTCCCGGGACGGCGGGCGGCACCCACTTGTCGCTTTCTTT.

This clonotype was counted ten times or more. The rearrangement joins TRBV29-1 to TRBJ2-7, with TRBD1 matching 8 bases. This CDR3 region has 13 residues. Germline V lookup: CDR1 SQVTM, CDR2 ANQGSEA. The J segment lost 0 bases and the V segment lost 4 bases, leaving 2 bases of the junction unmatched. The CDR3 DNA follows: TGCAGCGTTGTACAGGGGGTCTCCTACGAGCAGTACTTC. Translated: CSVVQGVSYEQYF.

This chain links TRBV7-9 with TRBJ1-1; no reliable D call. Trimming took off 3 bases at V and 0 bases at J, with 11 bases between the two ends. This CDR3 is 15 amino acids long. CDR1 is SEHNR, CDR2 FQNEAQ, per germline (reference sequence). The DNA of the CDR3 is TGTGCCAGCAGCTTCGCGGGAGGGTTGAACACTGAAGCTTTCTTT. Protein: CASSFAGGLNTEAFF.

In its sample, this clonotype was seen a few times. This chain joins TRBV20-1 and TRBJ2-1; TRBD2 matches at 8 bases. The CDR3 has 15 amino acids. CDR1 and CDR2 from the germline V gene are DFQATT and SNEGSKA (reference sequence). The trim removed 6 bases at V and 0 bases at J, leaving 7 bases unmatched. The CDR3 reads CSARTGTSSYNEQFF. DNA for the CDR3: TGCAGTGCGAGAACCGGGACTAGCTCCTACAATGAGCAGTTCTTC.

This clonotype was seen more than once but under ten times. CDR3 amino acids: CSVGVSSGNTIYF. The CDR3 DNA reads TGCAGCGTTGGGGTGAGCTCTGGAAACACCATATATTTT. The chain combines TRBV29-1 with TRBJ1-3; D unclear. V shed 4 bases and J shed 0 bases, with 7 bases lying between them. Germline values: CDR1 SQVTM, CDR2 ANQGSEA. The CDR3 is made up of 13 amino acids.

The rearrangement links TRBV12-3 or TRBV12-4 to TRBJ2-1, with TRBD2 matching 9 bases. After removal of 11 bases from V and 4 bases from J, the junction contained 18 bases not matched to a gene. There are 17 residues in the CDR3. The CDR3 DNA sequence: TGTGCCCTCAGTCATTATACGACTAGCGGAGTATACAATGAGCAGTTCTTC. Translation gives CALSHYTTSGVYNEQFF.

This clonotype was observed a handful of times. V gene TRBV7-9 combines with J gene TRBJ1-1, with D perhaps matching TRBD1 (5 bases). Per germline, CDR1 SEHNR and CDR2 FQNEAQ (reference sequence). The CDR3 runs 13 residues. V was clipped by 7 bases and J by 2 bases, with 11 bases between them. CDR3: CASTLGVNTEAFF. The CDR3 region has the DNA TGTGCCAGCACCCTGGGGGTCAACACTGAAGCTTTCTTT.

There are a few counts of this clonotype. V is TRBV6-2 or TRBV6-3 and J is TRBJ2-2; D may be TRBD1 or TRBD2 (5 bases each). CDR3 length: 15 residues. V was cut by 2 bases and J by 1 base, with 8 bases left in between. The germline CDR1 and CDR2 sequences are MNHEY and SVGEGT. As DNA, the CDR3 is TGTGCCAGCAGTTACGGGGGTTGGAACACCGGGGAGCTGTTTTTT. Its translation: CASSYGGWNTGELFF.

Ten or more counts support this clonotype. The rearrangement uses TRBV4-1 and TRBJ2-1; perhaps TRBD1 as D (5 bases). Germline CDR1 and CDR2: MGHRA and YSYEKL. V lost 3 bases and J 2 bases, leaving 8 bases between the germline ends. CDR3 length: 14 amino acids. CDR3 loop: CASSHMTAYNEQFF. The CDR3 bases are TGCGCCAGCAGCCACATGACAGCCTACAATGAGCAGTTCTTC.

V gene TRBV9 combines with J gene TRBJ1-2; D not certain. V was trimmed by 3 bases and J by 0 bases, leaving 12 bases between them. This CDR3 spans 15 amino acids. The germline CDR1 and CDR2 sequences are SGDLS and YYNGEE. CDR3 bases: TGTGCCAGCAGCGCCTCTTCCCTTACTAACTATGGCTACACCTTC. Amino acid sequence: CASSASSLTNYGYTF. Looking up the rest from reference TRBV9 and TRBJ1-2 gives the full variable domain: DSGVTQTPKHLITATGQRVTLRCSPRSGDLSVYWYQQSLDQGLQFLIQYYNGEERAKGNILERFSAQQFPDLHSELNLSSLELGDSALYFCASSASSLTNYGYTFGSGTRLTVV.

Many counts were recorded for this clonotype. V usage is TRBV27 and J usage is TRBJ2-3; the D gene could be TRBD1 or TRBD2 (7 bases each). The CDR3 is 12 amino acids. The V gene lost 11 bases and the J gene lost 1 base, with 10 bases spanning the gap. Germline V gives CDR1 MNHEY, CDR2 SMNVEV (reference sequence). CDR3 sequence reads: CAAGGGTDTQYF. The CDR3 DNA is TGTGCCGCAGGGGGGGGCACAGATACGCAGTATTTT.

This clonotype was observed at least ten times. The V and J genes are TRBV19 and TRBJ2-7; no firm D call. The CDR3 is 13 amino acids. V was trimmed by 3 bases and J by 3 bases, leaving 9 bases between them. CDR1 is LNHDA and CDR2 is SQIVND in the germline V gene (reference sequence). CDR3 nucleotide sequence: TGTGCCAGTAGTATTGGAGTGGACTACGAGCAGTACTTC. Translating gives CASSIGVDYEQYF.

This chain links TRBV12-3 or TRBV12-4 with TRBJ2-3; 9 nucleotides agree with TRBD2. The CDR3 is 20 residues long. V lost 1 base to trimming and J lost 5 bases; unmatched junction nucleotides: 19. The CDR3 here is CASSLVQGGGLAGEEDTQYF. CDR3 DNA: TGTGCCAGCAGTTTAGTCCAGGGAGGGGGGTTAGCGGGAGAGGAAGATACGCAGTATTTT.

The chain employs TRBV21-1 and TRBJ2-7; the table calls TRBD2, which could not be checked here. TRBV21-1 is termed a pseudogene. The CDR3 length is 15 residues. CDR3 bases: TGTGCCAGCAGAACCCCCCGGACTTTCGGCGACGAGCAGTACTTC. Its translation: CASRTPRTFGDEQYF.

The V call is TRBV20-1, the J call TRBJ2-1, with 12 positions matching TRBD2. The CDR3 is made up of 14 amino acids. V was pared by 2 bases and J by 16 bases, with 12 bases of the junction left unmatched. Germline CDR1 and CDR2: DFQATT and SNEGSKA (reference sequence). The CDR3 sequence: CSARPLAGGHLTFF. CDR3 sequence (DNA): TGCAGTGCTAGACCCCTAGCGGGGGGGCATTTGACATTCTTC.

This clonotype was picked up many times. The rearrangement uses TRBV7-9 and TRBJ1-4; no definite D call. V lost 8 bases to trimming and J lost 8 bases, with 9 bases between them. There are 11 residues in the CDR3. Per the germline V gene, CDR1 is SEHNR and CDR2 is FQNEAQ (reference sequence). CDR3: CASLGGEKLFF. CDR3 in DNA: TGTGCCAGCCTGGGCGGGGAAAAACTGTTTTTT.

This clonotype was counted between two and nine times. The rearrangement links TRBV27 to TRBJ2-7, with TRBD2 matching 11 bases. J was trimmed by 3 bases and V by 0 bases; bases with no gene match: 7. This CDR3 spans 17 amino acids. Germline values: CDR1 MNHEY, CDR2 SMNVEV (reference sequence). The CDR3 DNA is TGTGCCAGCAGTTTATCTGGGCTAGCGGGAGGCTTCTACGAGCAGTACTTC. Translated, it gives CASSLSGLAGGFYEQYF.

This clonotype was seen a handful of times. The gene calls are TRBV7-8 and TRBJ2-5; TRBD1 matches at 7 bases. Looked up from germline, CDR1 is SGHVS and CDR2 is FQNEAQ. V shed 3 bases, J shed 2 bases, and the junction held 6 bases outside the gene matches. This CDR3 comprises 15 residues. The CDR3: CASSLRQGAQETQYF. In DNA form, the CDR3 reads TGTGCCAGCAGCTTGCGACAGGGCGCTCAAGAGACCCAGTACTTC. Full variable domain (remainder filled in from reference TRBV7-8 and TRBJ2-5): GAGVSQSPRYKVAKRGQDVALRCDPISGHVSLFWYQQALGQGPEFLTYFQNEAQLDKSGLPSDRFFAERPEGSVSTLKIQRTQQEDSAVYLCASSLRQGAQETQYFGPGTRLLVL.

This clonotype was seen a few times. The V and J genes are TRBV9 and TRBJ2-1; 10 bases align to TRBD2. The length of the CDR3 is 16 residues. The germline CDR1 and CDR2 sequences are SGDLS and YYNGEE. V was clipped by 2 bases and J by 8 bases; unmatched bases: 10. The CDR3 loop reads CASSVSSGGAGDEQFF. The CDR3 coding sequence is TGTGCCAGCAGCGTTTCCAGCGGGGGGGCCGGAGATGAGCAGTTCTTC.

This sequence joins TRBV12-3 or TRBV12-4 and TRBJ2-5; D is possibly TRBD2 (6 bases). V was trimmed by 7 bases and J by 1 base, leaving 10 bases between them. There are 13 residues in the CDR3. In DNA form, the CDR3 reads TGTGCCAGCACCGGGACTGGCCAAGAGACCCAGTACTTC. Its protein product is CASTGTGQETQYF.

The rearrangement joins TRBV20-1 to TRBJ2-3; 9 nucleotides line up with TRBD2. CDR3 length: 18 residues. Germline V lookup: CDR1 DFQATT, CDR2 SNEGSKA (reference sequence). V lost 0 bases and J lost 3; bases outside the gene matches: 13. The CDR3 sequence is CSARDLSGGPRSTDTQYF. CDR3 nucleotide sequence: TGCAGTGCTAGAGATCTGAGCGGGGGGCCACGTAGTACAGATACGCAGTATTTT.

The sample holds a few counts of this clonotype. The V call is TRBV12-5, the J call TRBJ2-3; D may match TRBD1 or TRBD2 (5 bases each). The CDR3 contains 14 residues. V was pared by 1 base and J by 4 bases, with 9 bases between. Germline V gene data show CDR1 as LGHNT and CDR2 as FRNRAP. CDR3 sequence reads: CASGLAEGSDTQYF. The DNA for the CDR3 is TGTGCTAGTGGTTTGGCAGAGGGGTCAGATACGCAGTATTTT.

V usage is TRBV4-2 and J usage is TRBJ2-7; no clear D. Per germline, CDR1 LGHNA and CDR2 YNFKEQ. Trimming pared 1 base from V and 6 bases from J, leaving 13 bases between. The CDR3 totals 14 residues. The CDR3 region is CASSQGYSGLEQYF. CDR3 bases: TGTGCCAGCAGCCAAGGATATTCAGGCCTCGAGCAGTACTTC.

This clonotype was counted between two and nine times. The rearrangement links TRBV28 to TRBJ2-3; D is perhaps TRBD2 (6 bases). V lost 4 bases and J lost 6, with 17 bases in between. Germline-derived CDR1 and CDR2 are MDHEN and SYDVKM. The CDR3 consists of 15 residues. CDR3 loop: CASSSGRELADTQYF. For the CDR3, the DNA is TGTGCCAGCAGTTCCGGCCGGGAGCTCGCGGATACGCAGTATTTT.

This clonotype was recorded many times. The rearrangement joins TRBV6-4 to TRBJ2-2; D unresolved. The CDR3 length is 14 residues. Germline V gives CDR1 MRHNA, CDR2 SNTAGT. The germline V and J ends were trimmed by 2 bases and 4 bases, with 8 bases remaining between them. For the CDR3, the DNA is TGTGCCAGCAGTGACGACGGTATCACCGGGGAGCTGTTTTTT. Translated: CASSDDGITGELFF.